In its sample, the clone carrying this T cell receptor (beta chain) was seen a few times. A second 7 to 11 cycle PCR used barcoded and J-beta primers. A template-switch adaptor with 12 random nucleotides tagged each cDNA molecule. Using its own MiXCR run on the 5' RACE reads, TCRdb lists one record per CDR3 protein. This table has around 1,800,000 distinct CDR3 sequences, about 39% appearing once. This entry is derived from a study of blood T cells in healthy people across ages. Study-wide background: Per every two T cells, about one barcoded beta molecule was captured by template switching.

Isolation of PBMCs gave at least 7 million cells per sample. Extraction of total RNA produced a minimum of 5 micrograms from each sample. The CDR3 loop spans 14 amino acids. The germline V and J ends were trimmed by 5 bases and 6 bases, with 14 bases remaining between them. In germline, CDR1 is SGHTA, CDR2 FQGTGA. Sequenced material: blood. The source of this sequence is a human donor in good health. J is TRBJ2-1 and V is TRBV7-3; TRBD2 is a possible D gene (6 bases). CDR3 sequence reads: CASSPREFGNEQFF. CDR3 nucleotides: TGTGCCAGCAGCCCGCGGGAATTCGGCAATGAGCAGTTCTTC.